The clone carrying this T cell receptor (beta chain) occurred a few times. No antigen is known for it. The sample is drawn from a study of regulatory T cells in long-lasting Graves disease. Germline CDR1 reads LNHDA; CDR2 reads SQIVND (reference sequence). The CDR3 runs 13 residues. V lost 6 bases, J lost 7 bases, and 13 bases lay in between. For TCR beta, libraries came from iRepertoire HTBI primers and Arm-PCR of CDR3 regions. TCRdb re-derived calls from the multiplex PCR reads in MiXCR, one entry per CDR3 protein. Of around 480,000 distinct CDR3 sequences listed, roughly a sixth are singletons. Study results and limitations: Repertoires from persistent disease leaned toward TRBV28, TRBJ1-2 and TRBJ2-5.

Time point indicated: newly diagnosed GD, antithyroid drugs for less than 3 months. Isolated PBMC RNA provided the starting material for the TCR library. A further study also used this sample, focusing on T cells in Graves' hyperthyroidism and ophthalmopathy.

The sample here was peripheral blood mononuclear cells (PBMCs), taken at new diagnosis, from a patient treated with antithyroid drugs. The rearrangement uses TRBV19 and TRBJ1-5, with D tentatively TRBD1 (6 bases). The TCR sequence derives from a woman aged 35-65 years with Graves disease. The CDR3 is CASRGGARQPQHF. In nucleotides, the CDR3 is TGTGCCAGTAGGGGGGGGGCAAGACAGCCCCAGCATTTT.